The 14 T cell receptor beta chains listed next were all sequenced from one sample in a study of immune heterogeneity within non-small cell lung tumors. Template came from bulk tumor genomic DNA, at approximately 540 ng per sample. Several widely spaced biopsies per primary tumor were taken during surgery. Their non-small cell lung cancer was newly diagnosed and untreated, and the patients underwent curative surgery. Multiplex PCR amplified TCR beta CDR3 with 32 V and 13 J primers. One entry per CDR3 protein, called by TCRdb with MiXCR from the multiplex PCR reads. The repertoire includes some 19,000 distinct CDR3 sequences, 28% of them detected once, and 3.5% to 5% sits in the top ten. The source material was lung tumor tissue. These receptors all come from a middle-aged man with non-small cell lung cancer.

This clonotype turned up a few times. This sequence joins TRBV24-1 and TRBJ2-2; no firm D call. The germline V and J ends were trimmed by 7 bases and 4 bases, with 6 bases remaining between them. This CDR3 contains 12 residues. The V gene's germline CDR1 is KGHDR and CDR2 SFDVKD. The DNA for the CDR3 is TGTGCCACCAGCTGGGGCACCGGGGAGCTGTTTTTT. Translated: CATSWGTGELFF.

This clonotype was found a few times. The chain joins TRBV5-6 to TRBJ2-7; 11 bases match TRBD2. Germline-derived CDR1 and CDR2 are SGHDT and YYEEEE. The V gene end was trimmed by 0 bases and the J gene end by 1 base; junction bases not matched to a gene: 6. This CDR3 has 17 residues. CDR3 bases: TGTGCCAGCAGCTTGGCGGGGCTAGCGGGAGGATCCTACGAGCAGTACTTC. It specifies CASSLAGLAGGSYEQYF.

This clonotype came up a few times. The chain recombines TRBV10-3 with TRBJ1-6; no clear D. With 3 bases removed from V and 10 bases from J, the gap between germline ends came to 7 bases. CDR1 is ENHRY, CDR2 SYGVKD, per germline. The CDR3 runs 12 residues. CDR3 amino acids: CAISDQKSPLHF. The CDR3 DNA follows: TGTGCCATCAGTGATCAAAAATCACCCCTCCACTTT.

The gene calls are TRBV20-1 and TRBJ2-5; a weak D match, TRBD2 (6 bases). V was clipped by 5 bases and J by 5 bases, with 15 bases between them. The CDR3 has 13 amino acids. Per the germline V gene, CDR1 is DFQATT and CDR2 is SNEGSKA (reference sequence). In DNA, the CDR3 is TGCAGTGCTCCCCCTAGGGCGGGGGAGACCCAGTACTTC. Translated, it gives CSAPPRAGETQYF.

This clonotype was observed at least ten times. CDR3 amino acids: CASSQDRDAYREQYF. The CDR3 DNA is TGCGCCAGCAGCCAGGACCGGGACGCTTATCGGGAGCAGTACTTC. This chain joins TRBV4-3 and TRBJ2-7; perhaps D is TRBD1 or TRBD2 (5 bases each). V was cut by 3 bases and J by 7 bases, with 19 bases left in between. CDR3 length equals 15 residues. Per germline, CDR1 LGHNA and CDR2 YSLEER.

Ten or more counts support this clonotype. V is TRBV27 and J is TRBJ2-1, with 14 bases lining up with TRBD2. V was pared by 6 bases and J by 9 bases, with 7 bases of the junction left unmatched. Germline lookup yields CDR1 MNHEY and CDR2 SMNVEV (reference sequence). The CDR3 spans 15 residues. CDR3 region: CASSPGLAGVGEQFF. The CDR3 nucleotides read TGTGCCAGCAGCCCGGGACTAGCGGGAGTAGGTGAGCAGTTCTTC.

This clonotype was recorded many times. CDR3 region: CASSSQRTLYEQYF. As DNA, the CDR3 is TGTGCCAGCAGTTCTCAGCGGACCCTTTACGAGCAGTACTTC. The gene calls are TRBV6-2 or TRBV6-3 and TRBJ2-7; maybe TRBD2 (5 bases). Trimming stripped 4 bases from V and 4 bases from J, with 14 bases between. Germline assignment: CDR1 MNHEY and CDR2 SVGEGT. This CDR3 is built from 14 residues.

The chain couples TRBV7-2 to TRBJ2-7; D remains unclear. Per the germline V gene, CDR1 is SGHTA and CDR2 is FQGNSA. The CDR3 is 14 residues long. V lost 4 bases, J lost 6 bases, and 16 bases lay in between. For the CDR3, the DNA is TGTGCCAGCAGCTCCCAGCTAGATCGGGTCGAGCAGTACTTC. It codes for CASSSQLDRVEQYF.

This sequence joins TRBV5-1 and TRBJ2-3; D is uncertain. With 5 bases removed from V and 0 bases from J, the gap between germline ends came to 4 bases. Germline V gene sequence: CDR1 SGHRS, CDR2 YFSETQ. The CDR3 length is 12 residues. The chain's CDR3 is CASRASTDTQYF. Written as DNA, the CDR3 is TGCGCCAGCAGGGCTAGCACAGATACGCAGTATTTT. Full variable domain (remainder filled in from reference TRBV5-1 and TRBJ2-3): KAGVTQTPRYLIKTRGQQVTLSCSPISGHRSVSWYQQTPGQGLQFLFEYFSETQRNKGNFPGRFSGRQFSNSRSEMNVSTLELGDSALYLCASRASTDTQYFGPGTRLTVL.

This clonotype is medium-sized. The chain recombines TRBV10-3 with TRBJ2-7; D not certain. CDR1 ENHRY and CDR2 SYGVKD come from the germline V gene. The V end was cut by 5 bases, the J end by 3 bases, with 8 bases between. CDR3 length equals 12 residues. CDR3 DNA: TGTGCCATCAGTATTAACGGCTACGAGCAGTACTTC. The encoded protein is CAISINGYEQYF.

Ten or more counts support this clonotype. V usage is TRBV6-1 and J usage is TRBJ1-6; the D is unclear. The V end lost 6 bases, the J end lost 0 bases, and 9 bases lay between the germline ends. CDR1 MNHNS and CDR2 SASEGT come from the germline V gene. This CDR3 is built from 15 residues. Here the CDR3 DNA reads TGTGCCAGCAGGACACAAAGCTCCTATAATTCACCCCTCCACTTT. Translation gives CASRTQSSYNSPLHF.

In its sample, this clonotype is medium-sized. This chain links TRBV28 with TRBJ2-7, with D maybe TRBD1 (5 bases). V lost 8 bases to trimming and J lost 3 bases, with 14 bases between them. The germline CDR1 and CDR2 sequences are MDHEN and SYDVKM. CDR3 length: 13 amino acids. This chain's CDR3 is CASLGAAYYEQYF. In nucleotides, the CDR3 is TGTGCCAGCCTAGGGGCAGCCTACTACGAGCAGTACTTC.

This clonotype occurred a few times. The CDR3 is CASSFDVGKLFF. Here the CDR3 DNA reads TGCGCCAGCAGCTTTGATGTCGGAAAACTGTTTTTT. The chain is built from TRBV5-1 and TRBJ1-4, with no clear D. Germline V gene data show CDR1 as SGHRS and CDR2 as YFSETQ. Between the trimmed V and J ends, which lost 2 bases and 10 bases, there was a span of 9 bases. The CDR3 has 12 amino acids. Variable domain in full (rest from reference TRBV5-1 and TRBJ1-4): KAGVTQTPRYLIKTRGQQVTLSCSPISGHRSVSWYQQTPGQGLQFLFEYFSETQRNKGNFPGRFSGRQFSNSRSEMNVSTLELGDSALYLCASSFDVGKLFFGSGTQLSVL.

This clonotype was recorded a few times. Sequence at one end of the junction differs from germline and may be a read error. The chain employs TRBV7-7 and TRBJ2-2, with 9 bases identical to TRBD2. The germline V gene has CDR1 SSHAT and CDR2 FNYEAQ (reference sequence). The CDR3 runs 16 residues. The CDR3 region is CASSAGGGFNTGELFF. The CDR3 DNA sequence: TGTGCTAGCAGCGCGGGAGGGGGCTTTAACACCGGGGAGCTGTTTTTT.